This T cell receptor beta chain was sequenced in a study of T cell repertoires in cytomegalovirus infection. About the research overall: Public TCR beta signatures provided an indication of both CMV infection and a matching HLA type. Study findings and constraints: The ex vivo response was dominated by HLA-C-restricted CMV-specific TCR beta clonotypes. Public TCR beta family frequency separated CMV-and-HLA carriers, including in an independent cohort.

The CDR3 is 15 amino acids. V lost 2 bases, J lost 2 bases, and 11 bases lay in between. This clonotype has ten or more counts. Its matching antigen is unknown. TCRdb recomputed calls from the reads with MiXCR, one row per CDR3 protein. The sample has hundreds of thousands of distinct CDR3 sequences, about 10% seen once. The source of this sequence is a human donor in good health (CMV status not recorded). Some clones in this sample may be carry-over from other donors' samples. The chain couples TRBV12-3 or TRBV12-4 to TRBJ2-3; the D call may be TRBD1 or TRBD2 (6 bases each). The sequencing input was PBMCs. The CDR3 DNA reads TGTGCCAGCAGTTTAACAGGGAGGCCCACAGATACGCAGTATTTT. Protein: CASSLTGRPTDTQYF.